The clone carrying this T cell receptor beta chain has a handful of counts. The CDR3 contains 14 residues. The ends lost 7 bases at V and 1 base at J; junction bases unmatched: 6. Per the germline V gene, CDR1 is MNHEY and CDR2 is SMNVEV (reference sequence). These data belong to a study of blood T cell repertoires in COVID-19. Here immunoSEQ multiplex PCR was the method, and the copy in TCRdb shows in-frame clones only, minus some. Of a few hundred thousand clones in the sample, around 87% were seen once. Sequencing was performed on PBMCs or T cells enriched from blood (not recorded which). The rearrangement uses TRBV27 and TRBJ1-1, with 7 bases fitting TRBD1. This clonotype originated in a woman aged 50 to 60 who had recovered from COVID-19. The CDR3 sequence: CASTLGQKNTEAFF. The DNA for the CDR3 is TGTGCCAGCACCCTGGGACAGAAGAACACTGAAGCTTTCTTT.